These T cell receptor beta chains were read from a single sample in a study of cytomegalovirus exposure and HLA in healthy donors. Assay: immunoSEQ multiplex PCR; the TCRdb copy retains only in-frame clones and omits some. The sample contains fewer than 250,000 clones, around four fifths of which appear only once. Sequences were obtained from PBMCs. The origin of the receptors is a woman aged 25 to 39 in good health and CMV-seropositive. Both conserved end residues are part of each CDR3. Each record gives: D gene, clone size, J gene, V gene, CDR3 protein, CDR3 DNA. A D gene is named only where the DNA matches it firmly. Part of the rows lack a size; the others show once, few, many or a class for expanded clones.

>-|-|TRBJ2-7|TRBV5-6
CASSLAGPSREQYF
TGTGCCAGCAGCTTGGCCGGACCCTCGAGGGAGCAGTACTTC
>-|once|TRBJ2-7|TRBV11-1
CASSLEDSAAYEQYF
TGTGCCAGCAGCTTGGAGGACAGCGCAGCCTACGAGCAGTACTTC
>-|once|TRBJ2-1|TRBV19
CASSTGTGYNEQFF
TGTGCCAGTAGTACCGGAACAGGGTACAATGAGCAGTTCTTC
>-|few|TRBJ2-7|TRBV10-3
CAISDATGSSYEQYF
TGTGCCATCAGTGACGCAACAGGGTCCTCCTACGAGCAGTACTTC
>-|-|TRBJ1-2|TRBV30
CAWSVGGGASGYTF
TGTGCCTGGAGTGTAGGGGGGGGCGCGTCTGGCTACACCTTC
>-|once|TRBJ1-1|TRBV5-4
CASGIRDGHTEAFF
TGTGCCAGCGGAATCCGGGACGGGCACACTGAAGCTTTCTTT
>TRBD1|-|TRBJ2-3|TRBV25-1
CASSGIGQVLPAYTQYF
TGTGCCAGCAGTGGTATCGGACAGGTCCTACCGGCATATACGCAGTATTTT
>-|-|TRBJ1-1|TRBV11-2
CASSFIGTGLSGTEAFF
TGTGCCAGCAGCTTCATCGGGACGGGGTTAAGTGGAACTGAAGCTTTCTTT
>-|-|TRBJ2-5|TRBV30
CAWSQGVQETQYF
TGTGCCTGGAGCCAGGGCGTCCAAGAGACCCAGTACTTC
>TRBD1|-|TRBJ1-1|TRBV5-4
CASSVGQGGAEAFF
TGTGCCAGCAGCGTGGGACAGGGGGGCGCTGAAGCTTTCTTT
>-|-|TRBJ2-7|TRBV27
CASSWSTGNSRGYEQYF
TGTGCCAGCAGTTGGTCTACAGGGAACTCTAGAGGCTACGAGCAGTACTTC
>TRBD1|-|TRBJ1-4|TRBV2
CASSEFDRGEEKLFF
TGTGCCAGCAGTGAATTTGACAGGGGTGAGGAAAAACTGTTTTTT
>-|-|TRBJ2-1|TRBV2
CASSEAQTNEQFF
TGTGCCAGCAGTGAAGCCCAAACCAATGAGCAGTTCTTC
>-|once|TRBJ1-5|TRBV28
CASSGYREGQPQHF
TGTGCCAGCAGTGGCTACAGGGAGGGTCAGCCCCAGCATTTT
>-|-|TRBJ1-5|TRBV4-2
CASSHPDDKQPQHF
TGTGCCAGCAGCCATCCCGACGATAAGCAGCCCCAGCATTTT
>-|-|TRBJ2-7|TRBV6-5
CASTSDKNMYEQYF
TGTGCCAGCACCTCGGACAAGAATATGTACGAGCAGTACTTC
>TRBD1|-|TRBJ2-2|TRBV19
CASSIDYPGQGIIGGTGELFF
TGTGCCAGTAGTATAGATTACCCCGGACAGGGGATAATCGGAGGGACCGGGGAGCTGTTTTTT
>-|-|TRBJ2-7|TRBV5-6
CASSLRTLRYEQYF
TGTGCCAGCAGCCTCCGGACCTTGAGGTACGAGCAGTACTTC
>-|-|TRBJ1-2|TRBV2
CASSESIGFGYTF
TGTGCCAGCAGTGAATCAATAGGATTTGGCTACACCTTC
>-|few|TRBJ1-1|TRBV30
CAWSVRHGNTEAFF
TGTGCCTGGAGTGTACGTCACGGGAACACTGAAGCTTTCTTT
>-|-|TRBJ2-1|TRBV27
CASTRLTGSYNEQFF
TGTGCCAGCACCAGATTGACAGGTTCCTACAATGAGCAGTTCTTC
>-|-|TRBJ1-3|TRBV14
CASSRGDSGDTIYF
TGTGCCAGCAGTCGAGGGGATTCGGGTGACACCATATATTTT
>-|-|TRBJ2-6|TRBV27
CASRSSGANVLTF
TGTGCCAGCAGGAGCTCTGGGGCCAACGTCCTGACTTTC
>-|-|TRBJ1-1|TRBV6-1
CASSDWGPNTEAFF
TGTGCCAGCAGTGATTGGGGACCGAACACTGAAGCTTTCTTT